What follows describes a single T cell receptor beta chain. Its antigen is still unknown. Base qualities are not provided; no much larger clone lies one nucleotide away. The time point label corresponds to: cells obtained before transplantation from donor or recipient. CD3+CD4+ and CD3+CD8+ populations were FACS-sorted from unstimulated pre-transplant donor and recipient cells taken from spleen or lymph nodes. The data were obtained in a study of graft-versus-host responses after intestinal transplantation (dated by TCRdb to about 2021). At the level of the whole study: The transplants that recipients got were multivisceral, liver-intestinal, or isolated intestinal. Every recipient was given anti-thymocyte globulin induction, then maintenance tacrolimus and steroids for 3 to 4 years. After intestinal transplantation, graft-versus-host and host-versus-graft alloreactive T cell clones in the graft, circulation and bone marrow were tracked using bulk TCR-beta CDR3 sequencing. To identify alloreactive clones, pre-transplant mixed lymphocyte reaction products were sequenced and then compared with unstimulated pre-transplant donor and recipient T cells. The cohort enrolled approximately 24 intestinal transplant recipients, one of whom was a retransplant, and a few patients without pretransplant specimens were excluded. A peak of at least 4% donor T cells among recipient peripheral blood mononuclear cells was the definition used for donor T cell macrochimerism. Rather than going through the commercial service, samples from a few later patients were sequenced in-house on an Illumina MiSeq and processed with MiXCR. General conclusions and limits of the study: High GvH to HvG T cell clonal ratios were observed in the allografts of patients with donor T cell macrochimerism. Peak levels of circulating GvH clones were associated with declines in HvG clones early after transplant. The relatively low number and heterogeneity of intestinal transplant patients limited the conclusions. GvH clones were detected in recipient bone marrow, and some appeared earlier in ileal mucosa or blood, consistent with an intestinal mucosal origin.

The CDR3 measures 16 amino acids from cysteine to phenylalanine. Left in the record is the CDR3 DNA by itself, 48 bases read in frame from the first base. The germline V gene sets CDR1 to MNHNS and CDR2 to SASEGT. V loses 2 bases of germline sequence and J loses 0 bases, and the interval between the two ends is 10 bases. The method behind the library was the immunoSEQ multiplex PCR assay. For most patients, genomic DNA was isolated using the Qiagen DNeasy Blood and Tissue Kit and was shipped frozen to Adaptive Biotechnologies for TCR sequencing. Adaptive Biotechnologies carried out high-throughput TCR-beta CDR3 sequencing of genomic DNA for most patients. On the study's bioinformatics: Adaptive's ImmunoSEQ software supplied the TCR sequencing data for about 18 patients, while MiXCR and VDJtools were used to process a few other patients. CD4 versus CD8 sorting errors were corrected by removing sequences found in both subsets at a frequency ratio below 5:1. CDR3 nucleotide sequences shared by donor and recipient were removed because the origin of these sequences could not be assigned. To count as alloreactive, a clone needed at least 2-fold expansion over unstimulated cells and a minimum CFSE-low frequency of 0.002% (template counts) or 0.001% (read counts). Clones detected in sequenced pre-transplant spleen, lymph node, or MLR CFSE-low populations of the donor or recipient were defined as mappable. Cumulative frequency of alloreactive clones was calculated as a percentage of all sequences weighted by copy number. Imported from immuneACCESS, the table was reduced by TCRdb to in-frame sequences with V and J called. These copies leave out some clones; in studies compared against another copy, an unresolved V gene accounts for under half, and the cause of the remainder is not known. Clone size and the V and J calls come from that table; the DNA yielded D and trimming. The sample profile shows about 86,000 clones; about 91% of them were found once. The ten most abundant clones make up around 0.5% of the sample.

The V and J genes are TRBV6-1 and TRBJ1-4; too little of a D gene remains to name it. Sequences were derived from unstimulated CD8+ T cells sorted from spleen or lymph node cells, sampled before intestinal transplant. This TCR came from a human donor who received an intestinal transplant. CDR3 loop: CASSEYPGATNEKLFF. The DNA sequence is given as TGTGCCAGCAGTGAATATCCCGGTGCAACTAATGAAAAACTGTTTTTT.